These T cell receptor beta chains were read from a single sample in a study of blood T cell repertoires in COVID-19. Profiled with immunoSEQ multiplex PCR; TCRdb holds only in-frame clones, not every one. The sample carries fewer than 200,000 clones, over 75% recorded once. The sequenced material came from PBMCs or T cells enriched from blood (not recorded which). These TCRs come from a woman aged 40 to 49 with acute COVID-19. The CDR3 runs from the conserved cysteine through the conserved F or W. The D gene is left open where the match is weak. Part of the rows lack a size; the others show once, few, many or a class for expanded clones.

j_gene	abundance	v_gene	d_gene	CDR3aa	CDR3nt
TRBJ1-1	NA	TRBV10-3	TRBD1	CAISEYGQGASFTEAFF	TGTGCCATCAGTGAGTATGGACAGGGGGCTAGTTTCACTGAAGCTTTCTTT
TRBJ1-2	once	TRBV7-9	TRBD1	CASTHVGGRNNYGYTF	TGTGCCAGCACGCATGTAGGGGGCAGAAATAACTATGGCTACACCTTC
TRBJ2-1	NA	TRBV24-1	TRBD2	CATSPGGAGDLNEQFF	TGTGCCACCAGTCCCGGGGGAGCGGGAGATTTGAATGAGCAGTTCTTC
TRBJ1-2	few	TRBV29-1	NA	CSAAPGGPTYGYTF	TGCAGCGCCGCGCCGGGGGGGCCCACCTATGGCTACACCTTC
TRBJ1-6	NA	TRBV9	NA	CASSVDGKGRTYNSPLHF	TGTGCCAGCAGCGTAGACGGGAAGGGGAGGACTTATAATTCACCCCTCCACTTT
TRBJ1-1	NA	TRBV2	NA	CARTGLGNTEAFF	TGTGCCAGAACAGGGCTTGGGAACACTGAAGCTTTCTTT
TRBJ1-2	NA	TRBV5-1	NA	CASSLDGGYSVNYGYTF	TGCGCCAGCAGCTTGGACGGGGGGTACTCCGTGAACTATGGCTACACCTTC
TRBJ2-5	NA	TRBV7-9	TRBD2	CASSPLGGSGETQYF	TGTGCCAGCAGCCCGTTGGGCGGGAGCGGGGAGACCCAGTACTTC
TRBJ1-4	NA	TRBV15	TRBD1	CATSRGTGDEKLFF	TGTGCCACCAGCAGAGGGACAGGGGATGAAAAACTGTTTTTT
TRBJ2-1	NA	TRBV29-1	TRBD2	CSVSTSVDEQFF	TGCAGCGTCTCGACTAGCGTCGATGAGCAGTTCTTC
TRBJ2-7	NA	TRBV24-1	TRBD2	CATSDCVGRALFPTEGEQYF	TGTGCCACCAGTGATTGTGTCGGGAGGGCCTTATTTCCCACTGAGGGTGAGCAGTACTTC
TRBJ2-2	NA	TRBV5-6	NA	CASSLARVSGELFF	TGTGCCAGCAGCTTGGCCAGGGTCTCGGGGGAGCTGTTTTTT
TRBJ2-3	NA	TRBV4-1	TRBD1	CASSQGTGPDTQYF	TGCGCCAGCAGCCAAGGGACAGGGCCAGATACGCAGTATTTT